This T cell receptor beta chain was identified in a study of shared clonotypes between healthy human individuals. On this clone: Its target is not known.

This CDR3 is 17 amino acids long. Germline V gives CDR1 SNHLY, CDR2 FYNNEI. After removal of 5 bases from V and 2 bases from J, the junction contained 12 bases not matched to a gene. Using immunoSEQ multiplex PCR, the repertoire was profiled, and TCRdb retains in-frame clones only, with some absent. Of about 820,000 clones listed, around 93% are singletons. Findings and caveats of the study: Naive subsets generally exceeded memory subsets in estimated richness. Sharing across four donors was seen in 4% to 5.5% of naive CD4 clonotypes.

Naive-designated CD8 cells lacked CD45RO, were positively enriched for CCR7, and omitted terminally differentiated effector memory CD45RA+ cells. The sequence derives from a man aged 30 to 39 in good health. The sequenced material came from naive CD8+ T cells sorted from blood. The genes are TRBV2 and TRBJ2-1, with 7 bases lining up with TRBD2. The CDR3 loop reads CASSLLGAGLTYNEQFF. DNA for the CDR3: TGTGCCAGCAGTCTCCTCGGAGCGGGGCTAACCTACAATGAGCAGTTCTTC.